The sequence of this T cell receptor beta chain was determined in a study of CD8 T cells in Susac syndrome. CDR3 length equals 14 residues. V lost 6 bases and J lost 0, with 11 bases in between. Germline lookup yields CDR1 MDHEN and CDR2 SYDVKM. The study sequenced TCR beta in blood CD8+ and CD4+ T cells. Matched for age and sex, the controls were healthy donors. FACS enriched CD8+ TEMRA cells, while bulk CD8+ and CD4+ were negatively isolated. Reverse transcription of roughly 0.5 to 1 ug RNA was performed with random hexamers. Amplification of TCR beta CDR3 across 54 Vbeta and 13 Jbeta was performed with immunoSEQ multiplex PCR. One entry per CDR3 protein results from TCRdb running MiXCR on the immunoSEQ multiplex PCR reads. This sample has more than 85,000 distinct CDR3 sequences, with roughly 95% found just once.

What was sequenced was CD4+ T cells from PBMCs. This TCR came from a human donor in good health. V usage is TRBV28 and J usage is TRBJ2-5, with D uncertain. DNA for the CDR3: TGTGCCAGCAGCCGAACAGAGAACCAAGAGACCCAGTACTTC. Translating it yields CASSRTENQETQYF.